Below are 10 T cell receptor beta chains sequenced from a single sample in a study of cytomegalovirus exposure and HLA in healthy donors. Researchers ran the PCR with 60 Vbeta and 13 Jbeta primers. Here immunoSEQ multiplex PCR was the method, and the copy in TCRdb shows in-frame clones only, minus some. The top ten hold about 3.9% of the sample, which has around 150,000 clones, 60% to 80% seen once. Source material: PBMCs. Source of these receptors: a man aged 50-59 years in good health and CMV-seropositive.

The chain links TRBV5-1 to TRBJ2-7; perhaps TRBD1 as D (6 bases). CDR1 is SGHRS and CDR2 is YFSETQ in the germline V gene. CDR3 length equals 14 residues. Trimming shortened V by 2 bases and J by 7 bases, and 16 bases separated the two germline ends. The CDR3 here is CASSFNPGTSEQYF. CDR3 DNA sequence: TGCGCCAGCAGCTTTAACCCGGGGACATCAGAGCAGTACTTC.

V and J are TRBV18 and TRBJ2-7; 7 nucleotides line up with TRBD1. After removal of 6 bases from V and 5 bases from J, the junction contained 10 bases not matched to a gene. CDR3 size: 14 residues. The V gene's germline CDR1 is KGHSH and CDR2 LQKENI. CDR3 sequence: CASSLRTGPHEQYF. As DNA, the CDR3 is TGTGCCAGCTCCCTCCGGACAGGTCCCCACGAGCAGTACTTC.

This clone was observed a handful of times. This chain links TRBV5-1 with TRBJ2-3; a possible D gene is TRBD1 (7 bases). The germline V gene encodes CDR1 SGHRS and CDR2 YFSETQ. The germline V and J ends were trimmed by 4 bases and 0 bases, with 18 bases remaining between them. The CDR3 sequence is 17 residues long. The CDR3, as DNA: TGCGCCAGCAGCCCGAAGGTGACAGGGACTAGCACAGATACGCAGTATTTT. Residues: CASSPKVTGTSTDTQYF.

The rearrangement joins TRBV21-1 to TRBJ2-7; the table's D gene call, TRBD1, was not cross checked with the DNA. TRBV21-1 is given as a pseudogene. This CDR3 contains 14 residues. The CDR3 region is CASSKDKGWGEQYF. CDR3 bases: TGTGCCAGCAGCAAGGACAAGGGCTGGGGCGAGCAGTACTTC.

In its sample, this clone was seen once. The V gene is TRBV2, the J gene TRBJ2-7, with 15 bases that match TRBD2. This CDR3 spans 19 amino acids. The germline CDR1 and CDR2 sequences are SNHLY and FYNNEI. With 3 bases clipped from V and 6 bases from J, the junction kept 15 bases outside the gene matches. This CDR3 is CASSDPGTSGGRGLGEQYF. The DNA of the CDR3 is TGTGCCAGCAGTGACCCCGGGACTAGCGGGGGGCGTGGGTTGGGCGAGCAGTACTTC.

The sample holds one count of this clone. The rearrangement links TRBV18 to TRBJ1-5, with a possible D match to TRBD1 (6 bases). The V gene's germline CDR1 is KGHSH and CDR2 LQKENI. The V and J ends lost 3 bases and 1 base respectively, with 16 bases between them. This CDR3 contains 17 residues. CDR3 residues: CASSPTGGALSNQPQHF. For the CDR3, the DNA is TGTGCCAGCTCACCCACGGGGGGGGCATTAAGCAATCAGCCCCAGCATTTT. The variable domain in full, with the rest retrieved from reference TRBV18 and TRBJ1-5, is NAGVMQNPRHLVRRRGQEARLRCSPMKGHSHVYWYRQLPEEGLKFMVYLQKENIIDESGMPKERFSAEFPKEGPSILRIQQVVRGDSAAYFCASSPTGGALSNQPQHFGDGTRLSIL.

CDR3 in DNA: TGCAGCGTTGATTCCAGGGGATCCTACGAGCAGTACTTC. Protein: CSVDSRGSYEQYF. The rearrangement links TRBV29-1 to TRBJ2-7; weak D call: TRBD1 (6 bases). Germline V CDR1 and CDR2: SQVTM, ANQGSEA. The ends were cut back, 3 bases at V and 1 base at J, with 10 bases in the middle. CDR3 length: 13 amino acids.

This CDR3 is CASSLSNTEAFF. The DNA of the CDR3 is TGTGCCAGCAGCTTATCTAACACTGAAGCTTTCTTT. V usage is TRBV5-6 and J usage is TRBJ1-1, with no clear D. Germline V gene sequence: CDR1 SGHDT, CDR2 YYEEEE. This CDR3 is built from 12 residues. Deletions cut 2 bases from V and 2 bases from J, with 4 bases between.

The chain links TRBV27 to TRBJ2-7; 13 bases are shared with TRBD2. From germline, CDR1 is MNHEY and CDR2 SMNVEV (reference sequence). CDR3 length: 15 residues. Trimming at V came to 4 bases and at J to 3 bases, leaving 3 bases not matched to a gene. DNA of the CDR3: TGTGCCAGCAGTTCCGGGACTAGCGGGAACTACGAGCAGTACTTC. This gives the protein CASSSGTSGNYEQYF.

The V call is TRBV7-8, the J call TRBJ2-1; D is possibly TRBD2 (7 bases). Germline lookup yields CDR1 SGHVS and CDR2 FQNEAQ. The CDR3 consists of 14 residues. Trimming took off 0 bases at V and 15 bases at J, with 18 bases between the two ends. The CDR3 region is CASSLALGGATMFF. The DNA of the CDR3 is TGTGCCAGCAGCTTAGCGCTGGGGGGGGCCACCATGTTCTTC.